One and the same sample provided the 10 T cell receptor beta chains below, sequenced in a study of T cell changes during pregnancy in multiple sclerosis. Repertoires were generated with immunoSEQ multiplex PCR, while TCRdb's copy carries only in-frame clones and drops some. The top ten clones hold 1.2% of a sample with 35,000 to 40,000 clones, 88% of them seen once. Sequenced material: CD4+ T cells from peripheral blood mononuclear cells, taken before pregnancy. These receptors were obtained from a female donor with multiple sclerosis, enrolled in a pregnancy study.

The J gene is TRBJ1-5, the V gene TRBV10-3; 8 nucleotides align to TRBD1. The junction had 7 bases not matched to a gene; V was cut back by 6 bases and J by 3 bases. CDR1 is ENHRY and CDR2 is SYGVKD in the germline V gene. This CDR3 has 15 residues. CDR3 bases: TGTGCCATCAGCCCAGGGGGCCCCTCCAATCAGCCCCAGCATTTT. Amino acids: CAISPGGPSNQPQHF.

The J gene is TRBJ2-2, the V gene TRBV6-1, with 12 nucleotides matching TRBD2. Per the germline V gene, CDR1 is MNHNS and CDR2 is SASEGT. The junction had 7 bases not matched to a gene; V was cut back by 3 bases and J by 8 bases. The CDR3 is made up of 16 amino acids. Here the CDR3 reads CASSDLAGGPEGELFF. The CDR3 nucleotides read TGTGCCAGCAGTGACCTAGCGGGAGGGCCTGAGGGGGAGCTGTTTTTT.

The rearrangement uses TRBV11-2 and TRBJ2-1, with a possible D match to TRBD1 (6 bases). This CDR3 region has 15 residues. Looked up from germline, CDR1 is SGHAT and CDR2 is FQNNGV. Trimming cost V 5 bases and J 4 bases, with 15 bases left between them. The CDR3 coding sequence is TGTGCCAGCAGCCCGGGACAAGGCCGATACAATGAGCAGTTCTTC. This sequence encodes CASSPGQGRYNEQFF.

The V call is TRBV18, the J call TRBJ1-2, with 8 bases fitting TRBD1. V was clipped by 6 bases and J by 5 bases; unmatched bases: 11. Germline CDR1 reads KGHSH; CDR2 reads LQKENI. CDR3 length: 15 amino acids. The CDR3 nucleotides read TGTGCCAGCTCCACCATGGCCAGGGGGCAATATGGCTACACCTTC. The encoded protein is CASSTMARGQYGYTF.

The rearrangement links TRBV7-2 to TRBJ1-5; 7 nucleotides agree with TRBD1. Germline lookup yields CDR1 SGHTA and CDR2 FQGNSA. The ends lost 8 bases at V and 4 bases at J; junction bases unmatched: 11. CDR3 length equals 15 residues. DNA of the CDR3: TGTGCCAGCGGGCAACAGGGGCGACAGAATCAGCCCCAGCATTTT. Its protein is CASGQQGRQNQPQHF.

The V gene is TRBV6-5, the J gene TRBJ2-7; maybe TRBD2 (7 bases). The germline V and J ends were trimmed by 8 bases and 1 base, with 18 bases remaining between them. Germline lookup yields CDR1 MNHEY and CDR2 SVGAGI. The CDR3 length is 15 residues. CDR3 DNA: TGTGCCAGCTCCGGCCGGGGGGCGGGTTCCTACGAGCAGTACTTC. The encoded protein is CASSGRGAGSYEQYF.

The CDR3 DNA reads as TGTGCCATCAGTGATCAGTCGGGAGGGCACAATGAGCAGTTCTTC. As protein: CAISDQSGGHNEQFF. J is TRBJ2-1 and V is TRBV10-3; TRBD2 aligns across 8 bases. Trimming took 3 bases from V and 5 from J; bases not matched to a gene: 6. Germline values: CDR1 ENHRY, CDR2 SYGVKD. The CDR3 contains 15 residues.

V usage is TRBV2 and J usage is TRBJ2-1; 10 bases align to TRBD2. The CDR3 runs to 19 residues. Germline V gene sequence: CDR1 SNHLY, CDR2 FYNNEI. V shed 6 bases and J 6 bases; nucleotides not matched to a gene: 20. CDR3 sequence: CASRAPNSGRALLGNEQFF. CDR3 nucleotide sequence: TGTGCCAGCAGGGCCCCGAACAGCGGGAGGGCCTTATTAGGCAATGAGCAGTTCTTC.

The V gene is TRBV10-1, the J gene TRBJ2-7, with D unresolved. In germline, CDR1 is WNHNN, CDR2 SYGVQD (reference sequence). There are 12 residues in the CDR3. V lost 3 bases to trimming and J lost 3 bases, with 6 bases between them. Written as DNA, the CDR3 is TGCGCCAGCAGTGACAACAACTACGAGCAGTACTTC. Its protein product is CASSDNNYEQYF.

V and J are TRBV18 and TRBJ1-1; D might be TRBD1 (6 bases). This CDR3 is 13 amino acids long. Trimming stripped 8 bases from V and 1 base from J, with 11 bases between. Germline V CDR1 and CDR2: KGHSH, LQKENI. The CDR3 DNA is TGTGCCAGCGCCCAGGGGCCGAACACTGAAGCTTTCTTT. Its protein is CASAQGPNTEAFF.